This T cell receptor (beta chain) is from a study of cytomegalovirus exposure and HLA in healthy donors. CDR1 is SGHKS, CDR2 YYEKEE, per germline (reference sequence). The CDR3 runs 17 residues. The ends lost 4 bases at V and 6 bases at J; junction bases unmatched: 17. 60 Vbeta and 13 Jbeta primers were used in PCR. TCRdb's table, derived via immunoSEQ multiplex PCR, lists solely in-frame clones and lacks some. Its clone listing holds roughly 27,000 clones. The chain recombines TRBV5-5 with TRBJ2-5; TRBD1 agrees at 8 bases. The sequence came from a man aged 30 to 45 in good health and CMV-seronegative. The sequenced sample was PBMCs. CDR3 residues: CASSALPDRGFGKTQYF. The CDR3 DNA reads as TGTGCCAGCAGCGCGTTGCCTGACAGGGGCTTCGGGAAGACCCAGTACTTC.